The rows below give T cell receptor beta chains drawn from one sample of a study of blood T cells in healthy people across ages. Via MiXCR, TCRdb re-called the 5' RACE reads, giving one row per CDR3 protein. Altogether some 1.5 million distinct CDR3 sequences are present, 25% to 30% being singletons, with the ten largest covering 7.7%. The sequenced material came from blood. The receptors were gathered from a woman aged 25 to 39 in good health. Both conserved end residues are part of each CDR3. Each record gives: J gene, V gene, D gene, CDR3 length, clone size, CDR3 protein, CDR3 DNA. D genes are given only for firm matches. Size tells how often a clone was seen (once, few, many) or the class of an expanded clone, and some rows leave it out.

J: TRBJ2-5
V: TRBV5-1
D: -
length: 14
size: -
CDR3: CASSLGIGEEAQYF
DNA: TGCGCCAGCAGCTTAGGGATTGGGGAGGAGGCCCAGTACTTC

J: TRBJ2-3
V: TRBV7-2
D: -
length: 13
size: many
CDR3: CASSLTKEDTQYF
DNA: TGTGCCAGCAGCCTAACAAAGGAGGATACGCAGTATTTT

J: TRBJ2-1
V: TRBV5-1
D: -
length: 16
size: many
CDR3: CASKSSGGNSYNEQFF
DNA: TGCGCCAGCAAGTCGTCGGGGGGCAATAGCTACAATGAGCAGTTCTTC

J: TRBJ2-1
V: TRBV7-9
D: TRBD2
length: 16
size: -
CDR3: CASSYESGGLSNEQFF
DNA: TGTGCCAGCAGCTACGAGAGCGGGGGGCTCTCCAATGAGCAGTTCTTC

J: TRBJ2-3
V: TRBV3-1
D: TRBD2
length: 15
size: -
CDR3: CASSSTSGDTDTQYF
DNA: TGTGCCAGCAGCTCGACTAGCGGGGACACAGATACGCAGTATTTT

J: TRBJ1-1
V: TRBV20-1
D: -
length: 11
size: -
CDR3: CSAERKTEAFF
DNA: TGCAGTGCCGAACGGAAGACTGAAGCTTTCTTT

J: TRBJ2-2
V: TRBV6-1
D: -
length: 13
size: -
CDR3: CASPSVNTGELFF
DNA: TGTGCCAGCCCGTCTGTGAACACCGGGGAGCTGTTTTTT

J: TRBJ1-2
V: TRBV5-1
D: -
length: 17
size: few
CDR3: CASSPDGASENIYGYTF
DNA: TGCGCCAGCAGCCCTGATGGGGCGTCAGAAAATATCTATGGCTACACCTTC

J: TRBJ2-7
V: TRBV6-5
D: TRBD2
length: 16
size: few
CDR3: CASSYQRPSGSYEQYF
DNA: TGTGCCAGCAGTTACCAACGGCCTAGCGGGTCGTACGAGCAGTACTTC

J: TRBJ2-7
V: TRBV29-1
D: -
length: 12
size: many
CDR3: CSVGSRFNEQYF
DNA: TGCAGCGTTGGGAGTAGGTTCAACGAGCAGTACTTC

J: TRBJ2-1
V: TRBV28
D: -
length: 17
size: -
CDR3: CASSRQGGRSSYNEQFF
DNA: TGTGCCAGCAGTCGGCAAGGGGGGCGATCGTCCTACAATGAGCAGTTCTTC

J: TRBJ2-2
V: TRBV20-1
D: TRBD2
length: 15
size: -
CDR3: CSARARTRRPGELFF
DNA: TGCAGTGCTAGAGCTAGGACTAGGAGACCCGGGGAGCTGTTTTTT

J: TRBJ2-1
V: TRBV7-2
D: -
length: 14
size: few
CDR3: CASSQREPPGGQFF
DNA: TGTGCCAGCAGCCAGAGGGAGCCGCCCGGGGGGCAGTTCTTC

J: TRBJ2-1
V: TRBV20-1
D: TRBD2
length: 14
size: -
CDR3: CSARDRLERGEQFF
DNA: TGCAGTGCTAGAGATCGGTTGGAGCGGGGCGAGCAGTTCTTC

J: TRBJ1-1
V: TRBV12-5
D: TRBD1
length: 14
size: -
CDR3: CASGTGQGRLEAFF
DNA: TGTGCTAGTGGCACCGGACAGGGACGGCTTGAAGCTTTCTTT

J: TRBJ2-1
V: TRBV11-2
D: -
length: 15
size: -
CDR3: CASSSLKGQVNEQFF
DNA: TGTGCCAGCAGCTCTCTTAAGGGTCAAGTCAATGAGCAGTTCTTC

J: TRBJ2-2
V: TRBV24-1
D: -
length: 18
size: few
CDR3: CATSDQRSGDANTGELFF
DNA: TGTGCCACCAGTGACCAAAGGTCGGGGGACGCCAACACCGGGGAGCTGTTTTTT

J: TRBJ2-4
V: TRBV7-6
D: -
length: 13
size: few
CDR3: CASSLTFRGEQYF
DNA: TGTGCCAGCAGCTTGACGTTCCGCGGAGAGCAGTACTTC

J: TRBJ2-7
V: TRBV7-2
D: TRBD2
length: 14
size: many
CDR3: CASSVSGRAYEQYF
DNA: TGTGCCAGCAGCGTTAGCGGGAGGGCCTACGAGCAGTACTTC

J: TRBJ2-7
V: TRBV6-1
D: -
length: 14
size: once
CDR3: CASHRDRVSHEQYF
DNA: TGTGCCAGCCATCGGGACCGCGTCTCCCACGAGCAGTACTTC

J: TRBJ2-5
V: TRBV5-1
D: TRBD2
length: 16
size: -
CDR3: CASSGLASGGIETQYF
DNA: TGCGCCAGCAGCGGCCTTGCTAGCGGGGGTATAGAGACCCAGTACTTC

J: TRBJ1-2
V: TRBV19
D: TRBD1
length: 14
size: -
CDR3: CASSIGQGAQGYTF
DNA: TGTGCCAGTAGTATCGGACAGGGGGCTCAGGGCTACACCTTC